This T cell receptor (beta chain) was captured in a study of cytomegalovirus exposure and HLA in healthy donors. Use of 60 Vbeta and 13 Jbeta primers characterized the PCR. Data came from immunoSEQ multiplex PCR; TCRdb stores just in-frame clones and leaves some out. Of around 100,000 clones in the sample, 55% to 80% were seen once. The CDR3 is 14 amino acids. Germline V gives CDR1 SQVTM, CDR2 ANQGSEA. V was pared by 7 bases and J by 0 bases, with 7 bases of the junction left unmatched. This receptor was taken from a man in his forties or fifties in good health and CMV-seronegative. The genes are TRBV29-1 and TRBJ2-7, with 9 bases matching TRBD1. The sample consisted of PBMCs. The CDR3, as DNA: TGCAGCGGCGCAGACAGGGGGACCTCCTACGAGCAGTACTTC. It yields the protein CSGADRGTSYEQYF.